These 24 T cell receptor beta chains came from one sample sequenced in a study of T-cell memory formation after mild COVID-19. TCRdb used MiXCR to reprocess the 5' RACE reads, holding one entry per CDR3 protein. The top ten clones hold around a fifth of a sample with about 400,000 distinct CDR3 sequences, approximately 14% of them seen once. Material: PBMCs or a T cell subset sorted from them (not recorded which). All receptors derive from a man aged 18 to 35 who had mild COVID-19 (a few samples of this study predate the infection). Cell type and time point are not known.

V and J are TRBV6-5 and TRBJ2-7; TRBD1 aligns across 7 bases. The junction had 2 bases not matched to a gene; V was cut back by 4 bases and J by 2 bases. The CDR3 totals 13 residues. Germline V CDR1 and CDR2: MNHEY, SVGAGI. The chain's CDR3 is CASSWQGAYEQYF. The CDR3 bases are TGTGCCAGCAGTTGGCAGGGGGCCTACGAGCAGTACTTC.

This clonotype was detected only a few times. The gene calls are TRBV4-1 and TRBJ2-2; D perhaps matches TRBD2 (6 bases). The CDR3 covers 15 residues. The germline V gene has CDR1 MGHRA and CDR2 YSYEKL. Trimming pared 1 base from V and 2 bases from J, leaving 8 bases between. The DNA for the CDR3 is TGCGCCAGCAGCCAAGCGGGACTTAACACCGGGGAGCTGTTTTTT. Protein: CASSQAGLNTGELFF.

This clonotype was recorded a few times. The chain has TRBV6-5 and TRBJ1-6; a possible D gene is TRBD1 (5 bases). Germline V gives CDR1 MNHEY, CDR2 SVGAGI. This CDR3 is 15 amino acids long. Trimming stripped 2 bases from V and 8 bases from J, with 13 bases between. This chain's CDR3 is CASSYGARGDSPLHF. The CDR3 DNA reads as TGTGCCAGCAGTTACGGCGCCCGAGGGGATTCACCCCTCCACTTT.

This clonotype was detected many times. The chain employs TRBV7-6 and TRBJ1-6; the match to TRBD1 covers 10 bases. This CDR3 has 15 amino acids. J lost 10 bases, V lost 4 bases, and 7 bases had no gene match. The V gene's germline CDR1 is SGHVS and CDR2 FNYEAQ. The CDR3 DNA sequence: TGTGCCAGCAGCTCGGGACAGGGGAAAATCTCACCCCTCCACTTT. Protein sequence: CASSSGQGKISPLHF.

The chain recombines TRBV23-1 with TRBJ1-5; D is unclear. TRBV23-1 is noted as an ORF with a role that remains uncertain. The CDR3 contains 16 residues. V was trimmed by 4 bases and J by 0 bases, leaving 13 bases between them. The DNA for the CDR3 is TGCGCCAGCAGTCGAGGCAGTCTTACTAGCAATCAGCCCCAGCATTTT. Protein: CASSRGSLTSNQPQHF.

This clonotype was observed a few times. The chain has TRBV7-2 and TRBJ2-1; 7 positions match TRBD1. V lost 9 bases, J lost 3 bases, and 11 bases stayed unmatched. The germline gives CDR1 SGHTA, CDR2 FQGNSA. This CDR3 region has 15 residues. CDR3 DNA: TGTGCCAGTGCTCGCCGGGACAGTCTCTACAATGAGCAGTTCTTC. Amino acids: CASARRDSLYNEQFF.

This sequence joins TRBV7-6 and TRBJ2-1; TRBD2 aligns across 8 bases. The ends lost 7 bases at V and 7 bases at J; junction bases unmatched: 12. Germline loops: CDR1 SGHVS, CDR2 FNYEAQ. The CDR3 has 15 residues. The CDR3 sequence is CASTRTGGAGNEQFF. The CDR3, as DNA: TGTGCCAGCACTCGAACCGGGGGGGCCGGTAATGAGCAGTTCTTC. The full variable domain, in which reference TRBV7-6 and TRBJ2-1 provide the parts outside the CDR3, is GAGVSQSPRYKVTKRGQDVALRCDPISGHVSLYWYRQALGQGPEFLTYFNYEAQQDKSGLPNDRFSAERPEGSISTLTIQRTEQRDSAMYRCASTRTGGAGNEQFFGPGTRLTVL.

This clonotype was detected once. The chain carries TRBV7-9 and TRBJ1-2; D unresolved. The V end lost 5 bases, the J end lost 4 bases, and 14 bases lay between the germline ends. Germline V gene data show CDR1 as SEHNR and CDR2 as FQNEAQ (reference sequence). The CDR3 is made up of 14 amino acids. CDR3 nucleotides: TGTGCCAGCAGCCTCGTCGGGGATACCTATGGCTACACCTTC. This sequence encodes CASSLVGDTYGYTF.

The V gene is TRBV7-2, the J gene TRBJ1-1; a weak D match, TRBD1 (6 bases). Trimming removed 3 bases from V and 4 bases from J, with 9 bases in between. This CDR3 spans 13 amino acids. Germline CDR1 is SGHTA and CDR2 is FQGNSA. CDR3 sequence (DNA): TGTGCCAGCAGCTTCACAGGGTTCACTGAAGCTTTCTTT. Translated: CASSFTGFTEAFF.

The genes are TRBV7-2 and TRBJ1-5; D is perhaps TRBD1 (5 bases). CDR3 length: 15 amino acids. V was trimmed by 3 bases and J by 3 bases, leaving 12 bases between them. Germline CDR1 is SGHTA and CDR2 is FQGNSA. The CDR3 is CASSLFTGLNQPQHF. In DNA, the CDR3 is TGTGCCAGCAGCTTGTTTACAGGCCTCAATCAGCCCCAGCATTTT.

This clonotype has only a few counts. The chain recombines TRBV7-3 with TRBJ2-1; 9 bases match TRBD2. Looked up from germline, CDR1 is SGHTA and CDR2 is FQGTGA. After removal of 5 bases from V and 2 bases from J, the junction contained 4 bases not matched to a gene. This CDR3 is built from 15 residues. DNA of the CDR3: TGTGCCAGCAGCCTTATAGCGGGGGCCTACAATGAGCAGTTCTTC. Translating gives CASSLIAGAYNEQFF.

The chain couples TRBV9 to TRBJ2-7; the D call may be TRBD1 or TRBD2 (5 bases each). Germline V CDR1 and CDR2: SGDLS, YYNGEE. The V end lost 1 base, the J end lost 6 bases, and 11 bases lay between the germline ends. The CDR3 extends over 13 amino acids. CDR3 coding DNA: TGTGCCAGCAGCGTATTCGGGGCGACCGAGCAGTACTTC. Its translation: CASSVFGATEQYF.

This clonotype showed up many times. The chain couples TRBV12-3 or TRBV12-4 to TRBJ1-1; D possibly corresponds to TRBD1 (5 bases). The CDR3 totals 13 residues. V shed 5 bases and J shed 8 bases, with 15 bases lying between them. As DNA, the CDR3 is TGTGCCAGCAGTCAAGCTGGGGCCCCCGAAGCTTTCTTT. Protein product: CASSQAGAPEAFF.

This clonotype was detected many times. The gene calls are TRBV7-9 and TRBJ2-1, with D perhaps being TRBD1 or TRBD2 (5 bases each). The germline CDR1 and CDR2 sequences are SEHNR and FQNEAQ (reference sequence). V was trimmed by 5 bases and J by 7 bases, leaving 21 bases between them. This CDR3 is 16 amino acids long. CDR3 residues: CASSRGPQGRRNEQFF. For the CDR3, the DNA is TGTGCCAGCAGCAGGGGCCCCCAGGGACGTCGGAATGAGCAGTTCTTC.

V gene TRBV10-3 combines with J gene TRBJ2-2, with D perhaps TRBD1 or TRBD2 (6 bases each). Germline-derived CDR1 and CDR2 are ENHRY and SYGVKD. The V and J ends lost 11 bases and 1 base respectively, with 20 bases between them. The length of the CDR3 is 16 residues. The CDR3 is CAVRSNREENTGELFF. DNA of the CDR3: TGTGCCGTCCGTTCGAACAGGGAGGAGAACACCGGGGAGCTGTTTTTT.

The chain has TRBV5-1 and TRBJ2-7, with 10 bases that match TRBD2. The CDR3 sequence is 17 residues long. Looked up from germline, CDR1 is SGHRS and CDR2 is YFSETQ. V lost 1 base, J lost 3 bases, and 10 bases stayed unmatched. The chain's CDR3 is CASSLTPTSGKIYEQYF. The CDR3 bases are TGCGCCAGCAGCTTGACACCCACTAGCGGGAAAATCTACGAGCAGTACTTC.

This clonotype was observed a handful of times. This chain joins TRBV9 and TRBJ2-7; 7 nucleotides match TRBD1. CDR1 is SGDLS, CDR2 YYNGEE, per germline. The CDR3 has 15 residues. V was clipped by 0 bases and J by 3 bases; unmatched bases: 6. The chain's CDR3 is CASSVEGQSNYEQYF. The CDR3 DNA reads TGTGCCAGCAGCGTAGAGGGACAGTCGAACTACGAGCAGTACTTC.

This clonotype has more than one count but fewer than ten. The chain carries TRBV6-5 and TRBJ1-2; the match to TRBD1 covers 7 bases. With 2 bases clipped from V and 3 bases from J, the junction kept 9 bases outside the gene matches. The CDR3 contains 16 residues. Per germline, CDR1 MNHEY and CDR2 SVGAGI. CDR3 nucleotides: TGTGCCAGCAGTTACAGAATGAGGGGGCGGGACTATGGCTACACCTTC. It is translated as CASSYRMRGRDYGYTF.

This clonotype has a handful of counts. The rearrangement links TRBV3-1 to TRBJ1-1; 7 nucleotides agree with TRBD1. Germline CDR1 LGHDT, CDR2 YNNKEL (reference sequence). V shed 4 bases and J 4 bases; nucleotides not matched to a gene: 12. This CDR3 contains 16 residues. The CDR3 region has the DNA TGTGCCAGCAGCCCCGCGGGACAGTCGGGGGGCACTGAAGCTTTCTTT. Residues: CASSPAGQSGGTEAFF.

The chain uses TRBV7-9 and TRBJ2-1; TRBD2 aligns across 10 bases. The CDR3 spans 14 residues. J lost 4 bases, V lost 8 bases, and 5 bases had no gene match. CDR1 and CDR2 from the germline V gene are SEHNR and FQNEAQ (reference sequence). The CDR3 sequence is CASGSTSGYNEQFF. CDR3 nucleotides: TGTGCCAGCGGATCGACTAGCGGGTACAATGAGCAGTTCTTC.

This clonotype has just a few counts. This rearrangement joins TRBV6-2 or TRBV6-3 to TRBJ2-1; 10 bases agree with TRBD2. Germline assignment: CDR1 MNHEY and CDR2 SVGEGT. V was clipped by 2 bases and J by 7 bases; unmatched bases: 5. The CDR3 spans 15 residues. CDR3 in amino acids: CASSYGAGGRNEQFF. The CDR3 DNA is TGTGCCAGCAGTTACGGAGCGGGGGGGCGGAATGAGCAGTTCTTC.

This clonotype has a handful of counts. The chain recombines TRBV5-1 with TRBJ1-6, with D unresolved. The CDR3 loop spans 14 amino acids. The germline V gene encodes CDR1 SGHRS and CDR2 YFSETQ. V dropped 1 base and J dropped 7 bases, with 9 bases sitting between them. The CDR3 reads CASSLLGKNSPLHF. CDR3 nucleotide sequence: TGCGCCAGCAGCTTGTTAGGGAAAAATTCACCCCTCCACTTT.

The chain combines TRBV5-1 with TRBJ2-3; D remains unclear. Germline CDR1 and CDR2: SGHRS and YFSETQ. The CDR3 totals 15 residues. With 1 base removed from V and 3 bases from J, the gap between germline ends came to 12 bases. In nucleotides, the CDR3 is TGCGCCAGCAGCTTGAATCCCGAGGTGACAGATACGCAGTATTTT. Protein sequence: CASSLNPEVTDTQYF.

V gene TRBV5-1 combines with J gene TRBJ1-2; D not resolved. The CDR3 covers 13 residues. V was cut by 5 bases and J by 1 base, with 9 bases left in between. Germline V CDR1 and CDR2: SGHRS, YFSETQ. This CDR3 reads CASSPDLNYGYTF. As DNA, the CDR3 is TGCGCCAGCAGTCCCGACCTTAACTATGGCTACACCTTC.